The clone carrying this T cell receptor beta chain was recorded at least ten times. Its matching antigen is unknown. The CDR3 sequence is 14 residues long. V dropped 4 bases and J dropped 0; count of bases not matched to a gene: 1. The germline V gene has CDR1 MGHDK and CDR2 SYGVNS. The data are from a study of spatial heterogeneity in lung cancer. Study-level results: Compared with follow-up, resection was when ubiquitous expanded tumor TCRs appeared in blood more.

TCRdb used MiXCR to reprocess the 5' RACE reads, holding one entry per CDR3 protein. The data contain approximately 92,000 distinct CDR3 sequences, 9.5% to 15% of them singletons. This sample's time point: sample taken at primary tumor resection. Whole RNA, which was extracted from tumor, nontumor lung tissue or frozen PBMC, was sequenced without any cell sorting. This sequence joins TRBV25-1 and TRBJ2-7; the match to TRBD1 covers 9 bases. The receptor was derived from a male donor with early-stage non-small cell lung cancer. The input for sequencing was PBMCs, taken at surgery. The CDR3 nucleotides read TGTGCCAGCAGTGCGGGACAGGGCTCCTACGAGCAGTACTTC. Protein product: CASSAGQGSYEQYF.